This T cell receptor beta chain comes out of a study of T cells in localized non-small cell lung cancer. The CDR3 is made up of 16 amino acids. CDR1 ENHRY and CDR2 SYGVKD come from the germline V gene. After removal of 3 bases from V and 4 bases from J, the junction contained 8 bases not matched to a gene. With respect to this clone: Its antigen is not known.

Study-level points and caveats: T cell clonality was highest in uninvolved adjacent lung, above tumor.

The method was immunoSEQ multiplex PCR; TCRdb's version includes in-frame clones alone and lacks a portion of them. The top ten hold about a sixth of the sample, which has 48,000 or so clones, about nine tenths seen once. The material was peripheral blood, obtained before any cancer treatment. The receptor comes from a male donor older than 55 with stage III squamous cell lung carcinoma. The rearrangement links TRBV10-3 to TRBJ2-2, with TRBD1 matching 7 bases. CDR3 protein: CAISEPVQGITGELFF. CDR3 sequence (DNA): TGTGCCATCAGTGAACCGGTACAGGGGATCACCGGGGAGCTGTTTTTT.